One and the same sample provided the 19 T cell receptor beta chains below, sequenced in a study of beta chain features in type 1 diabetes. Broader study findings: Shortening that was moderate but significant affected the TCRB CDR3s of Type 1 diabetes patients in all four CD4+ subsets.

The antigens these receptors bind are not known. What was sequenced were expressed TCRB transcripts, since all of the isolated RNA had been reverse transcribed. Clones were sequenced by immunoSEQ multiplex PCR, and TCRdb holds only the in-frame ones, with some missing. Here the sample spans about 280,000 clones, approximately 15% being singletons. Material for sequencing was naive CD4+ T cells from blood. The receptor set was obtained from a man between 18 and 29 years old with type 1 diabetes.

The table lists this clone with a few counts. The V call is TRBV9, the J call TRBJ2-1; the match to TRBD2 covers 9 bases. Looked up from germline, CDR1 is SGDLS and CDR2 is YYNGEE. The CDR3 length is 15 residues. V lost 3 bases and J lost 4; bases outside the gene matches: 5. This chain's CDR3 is CASSAASGVYNEQFF. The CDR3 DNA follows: TGTGCCAGCAGCGCCGCTAGCGGGGTATACAATGAGCAGTTCTTC.

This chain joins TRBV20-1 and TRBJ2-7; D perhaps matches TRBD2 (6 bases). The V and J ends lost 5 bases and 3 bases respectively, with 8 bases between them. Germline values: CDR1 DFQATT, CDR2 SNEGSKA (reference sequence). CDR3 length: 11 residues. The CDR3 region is CSAGTYYEQYF. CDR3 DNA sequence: TGCAGTGCTGGGACTTACTACGAGCAGTACTTC.

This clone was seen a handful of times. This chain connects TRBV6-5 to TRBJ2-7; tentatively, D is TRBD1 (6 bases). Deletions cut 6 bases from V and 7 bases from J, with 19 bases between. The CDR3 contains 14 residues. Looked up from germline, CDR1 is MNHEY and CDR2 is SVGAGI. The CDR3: CASSPIRTGLEQYF. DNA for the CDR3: TGTGCCAGCAGCCCCATCCGTACAGGGTTAGAGCAGTACTTC.

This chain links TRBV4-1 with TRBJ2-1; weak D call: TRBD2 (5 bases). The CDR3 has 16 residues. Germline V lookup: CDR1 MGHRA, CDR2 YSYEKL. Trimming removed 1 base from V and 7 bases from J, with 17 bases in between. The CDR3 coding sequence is TGCGCCAGCAGCCAAGTGATGCAGCCCTGGAGGAATGAGCAGTTCTTC. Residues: CASSQVMQPWRNEQFF.

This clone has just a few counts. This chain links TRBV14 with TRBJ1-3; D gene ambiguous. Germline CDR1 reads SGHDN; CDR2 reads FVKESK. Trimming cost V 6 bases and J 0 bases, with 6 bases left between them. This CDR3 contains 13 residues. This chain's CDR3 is CASRQYSGNTIYF. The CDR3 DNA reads TGTGCCAGCAGGCAATACTCTGGAAACACCATATATTTT.

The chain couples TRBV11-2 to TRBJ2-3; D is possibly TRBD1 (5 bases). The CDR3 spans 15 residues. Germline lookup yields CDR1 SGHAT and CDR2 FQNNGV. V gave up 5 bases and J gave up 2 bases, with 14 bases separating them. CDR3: CASSPDRRYTDTQYF. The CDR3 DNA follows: TGTGCCAGCAGCCCCGACAGAAGATACACAGATACGCAGTATTTT.

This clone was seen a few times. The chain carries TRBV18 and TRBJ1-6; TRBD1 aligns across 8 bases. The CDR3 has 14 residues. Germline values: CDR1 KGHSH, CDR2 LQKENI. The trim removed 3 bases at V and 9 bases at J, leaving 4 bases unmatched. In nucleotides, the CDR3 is TGTGCCAGCTCACCGGGACAGGCGTCTTCACCCCTCCACTTT. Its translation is CASSPGQASSPLHF.

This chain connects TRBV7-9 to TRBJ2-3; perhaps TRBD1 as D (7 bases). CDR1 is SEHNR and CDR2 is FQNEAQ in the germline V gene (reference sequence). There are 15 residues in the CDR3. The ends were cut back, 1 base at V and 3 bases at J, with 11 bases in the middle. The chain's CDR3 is CASSLVQGRTDTQYF. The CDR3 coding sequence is TGTGCCAGCAGCTTAGTACAGGGGAGGACAGATACGCAGTATTTT.

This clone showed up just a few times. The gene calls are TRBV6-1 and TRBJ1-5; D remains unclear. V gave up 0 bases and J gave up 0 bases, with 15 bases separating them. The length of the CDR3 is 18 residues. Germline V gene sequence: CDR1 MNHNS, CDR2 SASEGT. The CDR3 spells CASSEALLGLYSNQPQHF. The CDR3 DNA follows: TGTGCCAGCAGTGAAGCGTTGTTGGGCCTATATAGCAATCAGCCCCAGCATTTT.

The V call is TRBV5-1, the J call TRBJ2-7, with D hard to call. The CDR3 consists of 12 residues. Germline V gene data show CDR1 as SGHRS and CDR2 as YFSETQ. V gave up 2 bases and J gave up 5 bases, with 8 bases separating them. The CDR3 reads CASSLEFHEQYF. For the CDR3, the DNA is TGCGCCAGCAGCTTAGAGTTCCACGAGCAGTACTTC.

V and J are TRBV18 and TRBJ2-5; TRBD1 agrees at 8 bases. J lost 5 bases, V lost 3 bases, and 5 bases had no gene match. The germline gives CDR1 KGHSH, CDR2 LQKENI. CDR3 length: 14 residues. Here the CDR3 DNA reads TGTGCCAGCTCACCGCTAAGGACAGGGGAGACCCAGTACTTC. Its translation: CASSPLRTGETQYF.

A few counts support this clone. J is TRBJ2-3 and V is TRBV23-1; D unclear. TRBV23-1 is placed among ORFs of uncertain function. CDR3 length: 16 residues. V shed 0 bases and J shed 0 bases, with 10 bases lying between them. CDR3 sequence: CASSQSHSPSTDTQYF. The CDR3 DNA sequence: TGCGCCAGCAGTCAATCGCACAGTCCTAGCACAGATACGCAGTATTTT.

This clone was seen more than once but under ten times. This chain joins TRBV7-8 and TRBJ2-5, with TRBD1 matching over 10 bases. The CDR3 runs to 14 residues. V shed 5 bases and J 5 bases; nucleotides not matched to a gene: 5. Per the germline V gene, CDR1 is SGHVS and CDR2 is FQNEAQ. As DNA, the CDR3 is TGTGCCAGCAGCGGGGACAGGGGAGGGGAGACCCAGTACTTC. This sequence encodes CASSGDRGGETQYF.

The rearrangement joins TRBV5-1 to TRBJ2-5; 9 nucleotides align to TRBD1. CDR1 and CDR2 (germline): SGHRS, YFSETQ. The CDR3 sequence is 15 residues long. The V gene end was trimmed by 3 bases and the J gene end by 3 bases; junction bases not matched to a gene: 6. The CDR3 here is CASSSGTGPKETQYF. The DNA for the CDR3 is TGCGCCAGCAGCTCCGGGACAGGGCCCAAAGAGACCCAGTACTTC.

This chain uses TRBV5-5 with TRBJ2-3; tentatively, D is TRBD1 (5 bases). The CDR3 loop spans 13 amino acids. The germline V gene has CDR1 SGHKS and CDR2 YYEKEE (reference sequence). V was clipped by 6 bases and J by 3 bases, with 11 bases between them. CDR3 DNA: TGTGCCAGCAAAACCCAGGGTACAGATACGCAGTATTTT. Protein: CASKTQGTDTQYF.

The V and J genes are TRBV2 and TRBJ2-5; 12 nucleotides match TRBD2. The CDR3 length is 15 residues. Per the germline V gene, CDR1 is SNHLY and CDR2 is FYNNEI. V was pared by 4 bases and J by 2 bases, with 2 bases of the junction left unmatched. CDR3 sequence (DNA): TGTGCCAGCAGTGGGACTAGCGGGACTCAAGAGACCCAGTACTTC. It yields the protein CASSGTSGTQETQYF.

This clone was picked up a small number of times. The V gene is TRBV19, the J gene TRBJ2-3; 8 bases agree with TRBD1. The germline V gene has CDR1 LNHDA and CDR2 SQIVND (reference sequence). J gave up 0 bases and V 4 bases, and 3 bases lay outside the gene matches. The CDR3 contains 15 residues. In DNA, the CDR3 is TGTGCCAGTAGTACCGGACAGGGAAGCACAGATACGCAGTATTTT. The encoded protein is CASSTGQGSTDTQYF.

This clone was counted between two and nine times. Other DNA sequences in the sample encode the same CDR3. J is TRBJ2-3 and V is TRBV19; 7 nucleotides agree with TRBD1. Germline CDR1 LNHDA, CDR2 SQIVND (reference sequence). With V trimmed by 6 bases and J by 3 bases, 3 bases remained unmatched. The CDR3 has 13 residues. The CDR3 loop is CASSDRVTDTQYF. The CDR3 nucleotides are TGTGCCAGTAGCGACAGGGTAACAGATACGCAGTATTTT.

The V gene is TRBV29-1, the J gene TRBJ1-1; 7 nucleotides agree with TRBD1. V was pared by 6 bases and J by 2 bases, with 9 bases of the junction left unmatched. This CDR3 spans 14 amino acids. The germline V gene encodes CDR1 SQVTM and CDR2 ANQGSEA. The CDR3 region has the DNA TGCAGCGTGACAGGGCGTTTGAGTAACACTGAAGCTTTCTTT. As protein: CSVTGRLSNTEAFF.